The 32 T cell receptor beta chains below all came from one sample that was sequenced in a study of cytomegalovirus exposure and HLA in healthy donors. PCR was performed using 60 Vbeta and 13 Jbeta primers. The data were produced by immunoSEQ multiplex PCR, yet TCRdb's version contains in-frame clones alone and is incomplete. The repertoire holds around 200,000 clones, under 85% seen once, with about 2.9% in the top ten. Sequenced material: PBMCs. All receptors come from a male donor in good health and CMV-seronegative.

The V gene is TRBV11-2, the J gene TRBJ2-5; possible D gene TRBD2, 5 bases. This CDR3 contains 15 residues. Trimming left V 1 base short and J 4 bases short, with 13 bases between. Germline CDR1 reads SGHAT; CDR2 reads FQNNGV. As DNA, the CDR3 is TGTGCCAGCAGCTTAGCAGGCAGAGGAGGAGAGACCCAGTACTTC. The encoded protein is CASSLAGRGGETQYF. Combining the CDR3 with reference TRBV11-2 and TRBJ2-5 gives the whole variable domain EAGVAQSPRYKIIEKRQSVAFWCNPISGHATLYWYQQILGQGPKLLIQFQNNGVVDDSQLPKDRFSAERLKGVDSTLKIQPAKLEDSAVYLCASSLAGRGGETQYFGPGTRLLVL.

The chain has TRBV28 and TRBJ1-6, with 9 bases that match TRBD1. Germline loops: CDR1 MDHEN, CDR2 SYDVKM. CDR3 length: 15 residues. Germline trimming cut 5 bases from V and 7 bases from J; bases unmatched to any gene: 6. The CDR3, as DNA: TGTGCCAGCAGTGGCACAGGGGGCCCCAATTCACCCCTCCACTTT. This translates into CASSGTGGPNSPLHF.

The chain uses TRBV6-5 and TRBJ2-7; TRBD2 matches 10 bases. CDR1 is MNHEY and CDR2 is SVGAGI in the germline V gene. Trimming cost V 0 bases and J 7 bases; bases outside gene matches: 6. The CDR3 runs to 15 residues. The CDR3 is CASSYSTSGKGEQYF. CDR3 in DNA: TGTGCCAGCAGTTACTCCACTAGCGGGAAGGGAGAGCAGTACTTC.

This clone has only one observation. The chain carries TRBV11-2 and TRBJ1-2; a possible D gene is TRBD1 (5 bases). Germline values: CDR1 SGHAT, CDR2 FQNNGV. V dropped 7 bases and J dropped 1 base, with 19 bases sitting between them. This CDR3 has 16 residues. The CDR3 loop reads CASNTLDSPNNYGYTF. In DNA form, the CDR3 reads TGTGCCAGCAACACCCTCGACAGCCCAAATAACTATGGCTACACCTTC.

In its sample, this clone was seen a few times. The V call is TRBV6-1, the J call TRBJ2-1; 7 nucleotides match TRBD1. The CDR3 covers 14 residues. V shed 6 bases, J shed 12 bases, and the junction held 14 bases outside the gene matches. The germline V gene encodes CDR1 MNHNS and CDR2 SASEGT. The CDR3 sequence: CASRQTGQGSRQFF. Written as DNA, the CDR3 is TGTGCCAGCAGACAGACAGGGCAAGGGTCTAGGCAGTTCTTC.

The chain joins TRBV9 to TRBJ2-7; D may be TRBD1 (6 bases). Trimming pared 4 bases from V and 5 bases from J, leaving 19 bases between. The CDR3 runs to 15 residues. Looked up from germline, CDR1 is SGDLS and CDR2 is YYNGEE. CDR3 DNA sequence: TGTGCCAGCAGCCCCACCCTAGGCAGGGGCCACGAGCAGTACTTC. As protein: CASSPTLGRGHEQYF.

The rearrangement joins TRBV7-9 to TRBJ2-1; 8 positions match TRBD1. J was trimmed by 10 bases and V by 2 bases; bases with no gene match: 7. Germline V gene data show CDR1 as SEHNR and CDR2 as FQNEAQ (reference sequence). This CDR3 has 14 residues. The DNA for the CDR3 is TGTGCCAGCAGCTTATCAGGACAGGGTTACGAGCAGTTCTTC. Protein product: CASSLSGQGYEQFF.

The J gene is TRBJ2-7, the V gene TRBV28; 7 bases fit TRBD2. The CDR3 has 14 amino acids. Germline trimming cut 3 bases from V and 2 bases from J; bases unmatched to any gene: 4. CDR1 and CDR2 (germline): MDHEN, SYDVKM. CDR3 DNA: TGTGCCAGCAGTTTGGGGGGGAGGCCCTACGAGCAGTACTTC. This translates into CASSLGGRPYEQYF.

The chain joins TRBV14 to TRBJ2-7; 8 nucleotides align to TRBD2. V was pared by 1 base and J by 4 bases, with 6 bases of the junction left unmatched. Germline loops: CDR1 SGHDN, CDR2 FVKESK. The CDR3 extends over 15 amino acids. CDR3 residues: CASSQVLAVVYEQYF. In DNA, the CDR3 is TGTGCCAGCAGCCAAGTACTAGCGGTGGTTTACGAGCAGTACTTC.

The chain uses TRBV6-5 and TRBJ2-1; tentative D call: TRBD2 (6 bases). V lost 2 bases and J 7 bases, leaving 15 bases between the germline ends. Looked up from germline, CDR1 is MNHEY and CDR2 is SVGAGI. The CDR3 is 15 amino acids. The DNA for the CDR3 is TGTGCCAGCAGTTACCTAGGACTATCCGGAAATGAGCAGTTCTTC. Amino acid sequence: CASSYLGLSGNEQFF.

This clone has only a few counts. The chain joins TRBV9 to TRBJ1-1; D unclear. In germline, CDR1 is SGDLS, CDR2 YYNGEE. The CDR3 contains 16 residues. Between the trimmed V and J ends, which lost 3 bases and 6 bases, there was a span of 21 bases. Here the CDR3 reads CASSARSGLLGAEAFF. Here the CDR3 DNA reads TGTGCCAGCAGCGCCCGATCTGGACTGCTTGGCGCTGAAGCTTTCTTT.

V gene TRBV30 combines with J gene TRBJ1-5; TRBD1 is a possible D gene (5 bases). V was pared by 0 bases and J by 6 bases, with 15 bases between. The CDR3 extends over 15 amino acids. The germline CDR1 and CDR2 sequences are GTSNPN and SVGIG (reference sequence). CDR3 sequence reads: CAWSVGQGRGQPQHF. CDR3 DNA: TGTGCCTGGAGTGTAGGGCAGGGTAGAGGTCAGCCCCAGCATTTT.

This clone was found a few times. The rearrangement links TRBV5-6 to TRBJ1-2, with D unclear. The CDR3 loop spans 14 amino acids. Trimming took off 5 bases at V and 4 bases at J, with 15 bases between the two ends. Germline assignment: CDR1 SGHDT and CDR2 YYEEEE. The CDR3 here is CASSQLLESYGYTF. In DNA, the CDR3 is TGTGCCAGCAGTCAACTACTTGAGAGCTATGGCTACACCTTC.

The chain links TRBV19 to TRBJ2-5; a possible D gene is TRBD1 (5 bases). There are 15 residues in the CDR3. V lost 7 bases and J lost 1, with 16 bases in between. Germline V gene lookup returns CDR1 LNHDA and CDR2 SQIVND (reference sequence). This CDR3 reads CASNLQGNLQETQYF. As DNA, the CDR3 is TGTGCCAGTAATCTTCAGGGTAACCTCCAAGAGACCCAGTACTTC. Full variable domain (remainder filled in from reference TRBV19 and TRBJ2-5): DGGITQSPKYLFRKEGQNVTLSCEQNLNHDAMYWYRQDPGQGLRLIYYSQIVNDFQKGDIAEGYSVSREKKESFPLTVTSAQKNPTAFYLCASNLQGNLQETQYFGPGTRLLVL.

This clone has a single count. The rearrangement uses TRBV28 and TRBJ2-7, with 7 bases fitting TRBD1. The length of the CDR3 is 13 residues. Germline V CDR1 and CDR2: MDHEN, SYDVKM. Trimming at V came to 5 bases and at J to 2 bases, leaving 3 bases not matched to a gene. This CDR3 reads CASSRDSPYEQYF. Written as DNA, the CDR3 is TGTGCCAGCAGTCGGGACAGCCCCTACGAGCAGTACTTC.

The chain carries TRBV28 and TRBJ1-1; no clear D gene. Trimming removed 10 bases from V and 3 bases from J, with 9 bases in between. The CDR3 totals 11 residues. The germline V gene encodes CDR1 MDHEN and CDR2 SYDVKM. CDR3 nucleotides: TGTGCCACCATGCAGGACACTGAAGCTTTCTTT. As protein: CATMQDTEAFF.

The rearrangement links TRBV6-5 to TRBJ2-7; TRBD2 matches 7 bases. The trim removed 2 bases at V and 3 bases at J, leaving 7 bases unmatched. The CDR3 covers 15 residues. CDR1 and CDR2 (germline): MNHEY, SVGAGI. The CDR3 DNA sequence: TGTGCCAGCAGTTACGAGGGAGGGAGAAACTACGAGCAGTACTTC. Translating gives CASSYEGGRNYEQYF.

This clone was counted only a few times. This chain uses TRBV6-5 with TRBJ1-2; TRBD1 agrees at 10 bases. The CDR3 runs to 15 residues. The V segment lost 6 bases and the J segment 3 bases; nucleotides outside the gene matches: 7. Looked up from germline, CDR1 is MNHEY and CDR2 is SVGAGI. CDR3 nucleotide sequence: TGTGCCAGCAGCCTCGCCGGGACAGGGGACTATGGCTACACCTTC. Translated, it gives CASSLAGTGDYGYTF.

The chain has TRBV25-1 and TRBJ2-5, with 8 bases that match TRBD2. The V gene end was trimmed by 3 bases and the J gene end by 2 bases; junction bases not matched to a gene: 5. The CDR3 is 15 residues long. Germline V gene data show CDR1 as MGHDK and CDR2 as SYGVNS. The CDR3 here is CASSEGLGVQETQYF. The CDR3, as DNA: TGTGCCAGCAGTGAGGGACTAGGTGTACAAGAGACCCAGTACTTC.

The V call is TRBV30, the J call TRBJ1-5; 8 positions match TRBD1. V dropped 2 bases and J dropped 8; count of bases not matched to a gene: 8. CDR1 GTSNPN and CDR2 SVGIG come from the germline V gene (reference sequence). CDR3 length: 14 amino acids. CDR3: CAWSQTGGEEPQHF. CDR3 nucleotide sequence: TGTGCCTGGAGTCAAACAGGGGGAGAGGAGCCCCAGCATTTT.

This rearrangement joins TRBV11-2 to TRBJ2-7; D not resolved. Germline lookup yields CDR1 SGHAT and CDR2 FQNNGV. Trimming took 3 bases from V and 2 from J, leaving 11 bases between them. This CDR3 has 14 amino acids. The DNA for the CDR3 is TGTGCCAGCAGCTTCCTTGGGCCTACCTACGAGCAGTACTTC. This gives the protein CASSFLGPTYEQYF.

This clone was seen only a few times. J is TRBJ2-7 and V is TRBV7-2; 11 nucleotides match TRBD2. V dropped 4 bases and J dropped 2; count of bases not matched to a gene: 4. The CDR3 totals 15 residues. Looked up from germline, CDR1 is SGHTA and CDR2 is FQGNSA. The CDR3 loop reads CASSSRLAGPYEQYF. The CDR3 DNA sequence: TGTGCCAGCAGCTCCCGACTAGCGGGACCCTACGAGCAGTACTTC.

This clone has only one observation. This chain links TRBV4-2 with TRBJ1-2; unclear D gene. CDR3 length: 14 amino acids. The V gene lost 0 bases and the J gene lost 3 bases, with 8 bases spanning the gap. Germline V gene lookup returns CDR1 LGHNA and CDR2 YNFKEQ. The CDR3 DNA is TGTGCCAGCAGCCAAGAGGGAGTCTACTATGGCTACACCTTC. It is translated as CASSQEGVYYGYTF.

The gene calls are TRBV30 and TRBJ2-7; TRBD2 matches 9 bases. The CDR3 covers 14 residues. Germline CDR1 and CDR2: GTSNPN and SVGIG (reference sequence). V dropped 3 bases and J dropped 2; count of bases not matched to a gene: 5. In nucleotides, the CDR3 is TGTGCCTGGAGGAAAGCGGGAGGAACCTACGAGCAGTACTTC. This gives the protein CAWRKAGGTYEQYF.

This clone has just a few counts. J is TRBJ2-3 and V is TRBV6-1; possible D gene TRBD1, 7 bases. Per germline, CDR1 MNHNS and CDR2 SASEGT. CDR3 length: 13 amino acids. The V end lost 5 bases, the J end lost 5 bases, and 11 bases lay between the germline ends. The CDR3 DNA reads as TGTGCCAGCAGTACCAGGGGGGTAGATACGCAGTATTTT. Translating it yields CASSTRGVDTQYF.

V and J are TRBV6-6 and TRBJ2-3; 7 bases align to TRBD2. Germline V CDR1 and CDR2: MNHNY, SVGAGI (reference sequence). The junction had 5 bases not matched to a gene; V was cut back by 8 bases and J by 3 bases. The CDR3 runs to 13 residues. CDR3 coding DNA: TGTGCCAGCTGCCGGGGAGGGACAGATACGCAGTATTTT. Translated: CASCRGGTDTQYF.

The V call is TRBV6-1, the J call TRBJ1-1, with a weak D call TRBD1 (6 bases). Germline loops: CDR1 MNHNS, CDR2 SASEGT. V was pared by 11 bases and J by 2 bases, with 15 bases between. The CDR3 is 13 amino acids. CDR3 sequence reads: CAHVGQPNTEAFF. The CDR3 DNA sequence: TGTGCCCACGTAGGACAGCCAAACACTGAAGCTTTCTTT.

The chain combines TRBV4-2 with TRBJ2-2, with 10 bases identical to TRBD2. The length of the CDR3 is 16 residues. Germline CDR1 reads LGHNA; CDR2 reads YNFKEQ. V lost 4 bases and J lost 6; bases outside the gene matches: 8. The CDR3 bases are TGTGCCAGCAGCCGGCGGGCTAGCGGGAGCTCCGGGGAGCTGTTTTTT. Amino acid sequence: CASSRRASGSSGELFF.

The V call is TRBV7-9, the J call TRBJ2-1; 10 bases match TRBD2. Germline loops: CDR1 SEHNR, CDR2 FQNEAQ (reference sequence). Trimming at V came to 5 bases and at J to 8 bases, leaving 6 bases not matched to a gene. This CDR3 contains 14 residues. The CDR3 sequence is CASSGLAVLDEQFF. In nucleotides, the CDR3 is TGTGCCAGCAGCGGACTAGCGGTTCTCGATGAGCAGTTCTTC.

V and J are TRBV4-2 and TRBJ2-3; 7 bases fit TRBD2. The CDR3 is 16 residues long. V shed 0 bases, J shed 4 bases, and the junction held 7 bases outside the gene matches. CDR1 LGHNA and CDR2 YNFKEQ come from the germline V gene. CDR3 sequence (DNA): TGTGCCAGCAGCCAAGATCACGCGGGAGTAGCAGATACGCAGTATTTT. Translated: CASSQDHAGVADTQYF.

This clone has a single count. This rearrangement joins TRBV30 to TRBJ2-1; 12 bases are a match to TRBD2. The CDR3 length is 13 residues. Germline V gene lookup returns CDR1 GTSNPN and CDR2 SVGIG (reference sequence). The V and J ends lost 8 bases and 7 bases, in that order; junction bases with no gene match: 6. In DNA, the CDR3 is TGTGCCAGTCTAGCGGGGGGGGGAAATGAGCAGTTCTTC. Encoded protein: CASLAGGGNEQFF.

The chain employs TRBV28 and TRBJ2-3; 7 bases line up with TRBD1. This CDR3 region has 14 residues. V shed 6 bases, J shed 0 bases, and the junction held 3 bases outside the gene matches. In germline, CDR1 is MDHEN, CDR2 SYDVKM. The CDR3 DNA reads as TGTGCCAGCAGCCGACAGGGAAGCACAGATACGCAGTATTTT. The encoded protein is CASSRQGSTDTQYF.